A selection of T cell receptor beta chains follows, all from one sample in a study of tumor-infiltrating lymphocytes in primary liver carcinoma. TCRdb re-called the multiplex PCR reads with MiXCR, one entry per CDR3 protein. The sample lists around 120,000 distinct CDR3 sequences, less than 75% occurring once. Input material: tumor-adjacent normal liver tissue. The receptors were gathered from a woman aged 55-69 years with primary liver carcinoma and hepatitis B virus infection. Each CDR3 is given with its conserved first and last residue. Each record gives: D gene, clone size, V gene, J gene, CDR3 protein, CDR3 DNA. The D gene is left open where the match is weak. Rows may omit the clone size; those that give it use once, few, many or a size class.

-,-,TRBV4-1,TRBJ1-2,CASIQTVAEVFSYTF,TGCGCCAGCATCCAAACGGTGGCAGAGGTTTTTAGCTACACCTTC
-,-,TRBV5-1,TRBJ2-3,CASSGATTETQYF,TGCGCCAGCAGCGGGGCGACCACAGAAACGCAGTATTTT
TRBD1,-,TRBV6-5,TRBJ1-2,CASRGQGAYGYIF,TGTGCCAGCAGAGGTCAGGGGGCATATGGCTATATCTTC
-,-,TRBV5-6,TRBJ2-1,CASSLNTGSSNNEQFF,TGTGCCAGCAGCTTGAATACGGGGTCCTCCAACAATGAGCAGTTCTTC
-,-,TRBV11-2,TRBJ1-1,CASSLEEGVYSEASF,TGTGCAAGCAGCTTAGAAGAGGGGGTGTACTCTGAAGCTTCCTTT
TRBD1,-,TRBV11-3,TRBJ2-1,CASSSDRDPAYNEQFF,TGTGCCAGCAGCTCAGACAGGGACCCGGCCTACAATGAGCAGTTTTTC
TRBD2,-,TRBV29-1,TRBJ2-7,CNVTGRGVREQYF,TGCAACGTTACTGGACGGGGGGTACGCGAGCAGTACTTC
-,few,TRBV7-9,TRBJ1-4,CASSLLSTGFANEELFF,TGTGCCAGCAGCTTATTGAGCACAGGGTTCGCTAATGAAGAACTGTTTTTT
-,-,TRBV19,TRBJ1-1,CDSSYLDGEAFF,TGTGACAGTAGTTACCTTGACGGTGAAGCTTTCTTT
-,-,TRBV11-2,TRBJ2-1,CASSLPGLWDDEHFF,TGTGCCAGTAGCTTGCCGGGATTATGGGACGATGAGCACTTCTTC
-,-,TRBV28,TRBJ1-6,CASTPPARLRSPLHF,TGTGCCAGCACCCCGCCCGCGCGGTTAAGGTCACCCCTCCACTTT
-,-,TRBV29-1,TRBJ2-7,CSFSRSEFYERYF,TGCAGCTTTTCTAGATCAGAATTTTACGAGCGGTACTTC
-,-,TRBV11-2,TRBJ2-2,CANSEGRNTNTGELFF,TGTGCCAACAGCGAGGGACGCAACACAAACACCGGGGAGCTGTTTTTT
TRBD2,once,TRBV11-2,TRBJ2-1,CASSTSSGRSYNEQFF,TGTGCCAGCAGCACCTCTAGCGGGAGGTCTTACAATGAGCAGTTCTTT
-,few,TRBV11-2,TRBJ2-1,CASSSTSGANEQFF,TGTGCCAGCAGCTCGACGTCCGGGGCCAATGAGCAGTTCTTC
-,many,TRBV7-8,TRBJ2-7,CASSSPLWHEQYF,TGTGCCAGCAGTTCTCCGTTATGGCACGAGCAGTACTTC
-,once,TRBV20-1,TRBJ2-1,CSADSSVAPLRDVQFF,TGCAGTGCTGACTCAAGTGTGGCCCCGCTGAGGGATGTGCAGTTCTTC
-,-,TRBV29-1,TRBJ2-1,CSVQDPGRRDNEQFF,TGCAGCGTCCAAGATCCGGGGAGGCGGGACAATGAGCAGTTCTTC
-,-,TRBV12-3/TRBV12-4,TRBJ2-2,CASGGRMERELFF,TGTGCCAGCGGGGGCAGGATGGAGAGGGAGCTGTTTTTT
-,many,TRBV28,TRBJ1-2,CASSLRPSNYGYTF,TGTGCCAGCAGTTTGAGACCGTCGAACTATGGCTACACCTTC
-,-,TRBV29-1,TRBJ2-7,CSVGTPYVQYF,TGCAGTGTCGGGACTCCCTACGTGCAGTACTTC
-,-,TRBV11-3,TRBJ2-6,CASSPRQGTGASALTF,TGTGCCAGCAGTCCGAGGCAGGGAACTGGGGCCAGCGCCCTGACTTTC
-,-,TRBV11-1,TRBJ2-1,CASRHSQNEQFF,TGTGCCAGCCGACATAGCCAGAATGAGCAGTTCTTC
TRBD1,many,TRBV29-1,TRBJ2-6,CSVAGSGGAGVLTF,TGCAGCGTTGCCGGCTCAGGGGGCGCGGGCGTCCTGACTTTC
TRBD2,-,TRBV11-2,TRBJ2-7,CDSTYNQPGLAGGEQYF,TGTGACAGCACCTACAACCAGCCGGGACTAGCGGGCGGGGAGCAGTATTTC
-,-,TRBV5-1,TRBJ2-1,CAISSGGAREQFF,TGCGCCATCAGCTCGGGCGGGGCGCGTGAGCAGTTCTTC
TRBD1,-,TRBV9,TRBJ2-2,CASSKTGGRWELFF,TGTGCCAGCAGTAAAACAGGGGGCCGTTGGGAGCTGTTTTTT
TRBD1,-,TRBV11-2,TRBJ1-2,CGISLEGASGGGYAF,TGTGGCATCAGCTTAGAGGGGGCCAGTGGCGGTGGCTACGCCTTC
-,many,TRBV12-3/TRBV12-4,TRBJ1-5,CASTFRAQPQHF,TGTGCCAGCACCTTTCGGGCTCAGCCCCAGCATTTT
TRBD1,-,TRBV7-9,TRBJ1-1,CASSDLTGKHLEAFF,TGTGCCAGCAGTGACCTGACAGGGAAGCACCTCGAAGCTTTCTTT
TRBD1,-,TRBV29-1,TRBJ1-1,CSVEGPGQGMGTEVFF,TGCAGCGTTGAAGGCCCGGGACAGGGAATGGGCACTGAAGTTTTCTTT
TRBD2,-,TRBV5-4,TRBJ2-1,CARSLVGTSGKGGSSYNEQIF,TGTGCCAGAAGCTTGGTAGGGACTAGCGGAAAAGGGGGAAGCTCCTACAATGAGCAGATCTTC
TRBD2,-,TRBV12-3/TRBV12-4,TRBJ2-3,CASSGGVGDTPYF,TGTGCCAGCAGTGGGGGGGTTGGGGATACGCCGTATTTT
-,many,TRBV4-2,TRBJ2-3,CASSQDNSRTDTQYF,TGTGCCAGCAGCCAAGATAACAGCCGCACAGATACGCAGTATTTT
-,few,TRBV28,TRBJ1-5,CASSGRSNQPQHF,TGTGCCAGCAGTGGCCGATCGAATCAGCCCCAGCATTTT
-,-,TRBV29-1,TRBJ1-2,CSVPPGYGAGGYTF,TGCAGCGTCCCCCCCGGGTACGGGGCGGGTGGCTACACCTTC
TRBD2,many,TRBV10-3,TRBJ2-2,CAIKGLIDTGELFF,TGTGCCATCAAGGGACTAATAGACACCGGGGAGCTGTTTTTT
TRBD2,many,TRBV6-1,TRBJ2-3,CATGKGTSGRGVTDTQYF,TGTGCCACCGGGAAGGGGACTAGCGGGAGAGGTGTCACAGATACGCAGTATTTT
-,-,TRBV11-2,TRBJ2-1,CASSPFSPPTAGHEQFF,TGTGCCAGCAGCCCCTTCTCCCCCCCGACCGCGGGGCATGAGCAGTTCTTC
-,-,TRBV5-1,TRBJ2-3,CASSLGYTQYF,TGCGCCAGCAGCTTAGGATATACGCAGTATTTT
-,-,TRBV6-5,TRBJ2-1,CTSISNLSYNEQFF,TGTACCAGCATTTCAAATCTGTCCTACAATGAGCAGTTCTTC
TRBD1,-,TRBV18,TRBJ1-5,CASSPSLTGVGQPQHF,TGTGCCAGCTCACCATCCCTTACAGGGGTTGGACAGCCCCAGCATTTT